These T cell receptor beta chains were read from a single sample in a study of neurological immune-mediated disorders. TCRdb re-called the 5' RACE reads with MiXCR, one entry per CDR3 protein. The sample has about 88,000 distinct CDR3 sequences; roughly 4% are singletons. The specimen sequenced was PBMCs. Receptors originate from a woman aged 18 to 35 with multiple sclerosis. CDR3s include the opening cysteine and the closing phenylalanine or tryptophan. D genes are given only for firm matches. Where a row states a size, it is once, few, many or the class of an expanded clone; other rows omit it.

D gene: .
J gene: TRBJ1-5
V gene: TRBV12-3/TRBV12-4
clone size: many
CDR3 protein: CASSVTGSDQPQHF
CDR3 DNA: TGTGCCAGCAGCGTCACGGGCAGTGATCAGCCCCAGCATTTT

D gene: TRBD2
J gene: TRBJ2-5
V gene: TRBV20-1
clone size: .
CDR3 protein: CSATGLAGGRRGETQYF
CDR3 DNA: TGCAGTGCTACGGGACTAGCGGGAGGCCGACGGGGAGAGACCCAGTACTTC

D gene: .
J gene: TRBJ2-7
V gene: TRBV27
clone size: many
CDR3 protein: CASSLRGKAVGEQYF
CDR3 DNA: TGTGCCAGCAGTCTACGGGGGAAAGCTGTCGGCGAGCAGTACTTC

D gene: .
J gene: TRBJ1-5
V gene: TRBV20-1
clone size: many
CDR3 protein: CSAPGVSNQPQHF
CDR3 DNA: TGCAGTGCTCCAGGGGTGTCCAATCAGCCCCAGCATTTT

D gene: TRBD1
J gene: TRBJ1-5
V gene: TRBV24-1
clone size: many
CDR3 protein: CATLPDFKTGMGNYDNQPQHF
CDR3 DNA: TGTGCCACCTTGCCCGACTTTAAGACAGGGATGGGCAATTATGACAATCAGCCCCAGCATTTT

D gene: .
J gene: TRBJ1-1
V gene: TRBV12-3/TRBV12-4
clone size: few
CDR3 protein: CASSPDHTEAFF
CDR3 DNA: TGTGCCAGCAGCCCCGATCACACTGAAGCTTTCTTT

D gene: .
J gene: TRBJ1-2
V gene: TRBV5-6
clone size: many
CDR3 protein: CASSPGRLYSYTF
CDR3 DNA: TGTGCCAGCAGCCCGGGACGGCTCTATAGCTACACCTTC

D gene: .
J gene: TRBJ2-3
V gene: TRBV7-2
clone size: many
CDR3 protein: CASSSGRSADTQYF
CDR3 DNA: TGTGCCAGCAGCTCCGGGAGAAGCGCAGATACGCAGTATTTT

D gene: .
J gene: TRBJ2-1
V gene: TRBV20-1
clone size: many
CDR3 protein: CSARPILAASYNEQFF
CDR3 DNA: TGCAGTGCTAGACCAATCCTAGCTGCCTCCTACAATGAGCAGTTCTTC

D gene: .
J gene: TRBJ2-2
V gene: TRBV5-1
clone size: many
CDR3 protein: CASSQDRNTGELFF
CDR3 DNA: TGCGCCAGCAGCCAGGACAGGAACACCGGGGAGCTGTTTTTT

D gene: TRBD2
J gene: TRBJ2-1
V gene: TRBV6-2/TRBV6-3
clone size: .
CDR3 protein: CASSGLAYNEQFF
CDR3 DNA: TGTGCCAGCAGTGGACTAGCGTACAATGAGCAGTTCTTC

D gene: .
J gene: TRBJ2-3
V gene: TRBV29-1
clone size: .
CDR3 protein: CSVDGLASDTQYF
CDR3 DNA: TGCAGCGTTGATGGCCTAGCGTCAGATACGCAGTATTTT

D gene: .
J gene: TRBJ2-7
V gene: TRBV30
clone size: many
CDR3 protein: CAWRGGTSLYEQYF
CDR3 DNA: TGTGCCTGGAGAGGAGGGACGTCTCTCTACGAGCAGTACTTC

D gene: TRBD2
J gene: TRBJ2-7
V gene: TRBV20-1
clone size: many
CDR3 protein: CSARPLAGRTWEQYF
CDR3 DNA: TGCAGTGCTAGGCCTCTAGCGGGCCGTACCTGGGAGCAGTACTTC

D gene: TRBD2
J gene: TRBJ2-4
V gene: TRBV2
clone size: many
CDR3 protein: CASSERLAGVAGAKNIQYF
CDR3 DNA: TGTGCCAGCAGTGAACGATTAGCGGGAGTCGCAGGGGCCAAAAACATTCAGTACTTC

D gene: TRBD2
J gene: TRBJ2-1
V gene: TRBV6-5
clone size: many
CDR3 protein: CASSRRTSGGYYNEQFF
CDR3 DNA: TGTGCCAGCAGTCGCCGGACTAGCGGGGGTTACTACAATGAGCAGTTCTTC

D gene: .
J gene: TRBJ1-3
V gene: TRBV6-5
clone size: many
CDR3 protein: CASSHDSFGSGNTIYF
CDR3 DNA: TGTGCCAGCAGTCACGACAGTTTTGGCTCTGGAAACACCATATATTTT

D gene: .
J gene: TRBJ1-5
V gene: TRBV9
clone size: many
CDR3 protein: CASSGTDYSNQPQHF
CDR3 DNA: TGTGCCAGCTCCGGTACGGATTATAGCAATCAGCCCCAGCATTTT

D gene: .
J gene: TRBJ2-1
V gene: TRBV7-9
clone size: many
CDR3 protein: CASSSTTYNEQFF
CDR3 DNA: TGTGCCAGCAGCTCGACAACTTACAATGAGCAGTTCTTC

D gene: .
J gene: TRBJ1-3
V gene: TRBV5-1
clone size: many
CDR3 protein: CASSPTSSGNTIYF
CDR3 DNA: TGCGCCAGCAGCCCCACGTCCTCTGGAAACACCATATATTTT

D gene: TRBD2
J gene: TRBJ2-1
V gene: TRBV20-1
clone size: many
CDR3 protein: CSARDLRLAGKGYEQFF
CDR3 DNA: TGCAGTGCTAGAGATCTCCGACTAGCGGGGAAAGGGTATGAGCAGTTCTTC

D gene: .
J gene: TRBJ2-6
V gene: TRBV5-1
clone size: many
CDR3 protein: CATAALPSGANVLTF
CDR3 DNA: TGCGCCACCGCAGCCCTACCCTCTGGGGCCAACGTCCTGACTTTC

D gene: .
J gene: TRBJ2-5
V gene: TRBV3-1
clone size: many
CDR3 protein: CASSFGTVAAETQYF
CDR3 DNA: TGTGCCAGCAGCTTCGGGACGGTTGCCGCGGAGACCCAGTACTTC

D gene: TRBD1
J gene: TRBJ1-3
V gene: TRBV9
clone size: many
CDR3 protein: CASSVEPRDRVRVAGNTIYF
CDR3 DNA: TGTGCCAGCAGCGTAGAGCCCCGGGACAGGGTACGAGTGGCTGGAAACACCATATATTTT

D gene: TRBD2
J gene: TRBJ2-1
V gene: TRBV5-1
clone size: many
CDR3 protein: CASSLVVMTSTNNEQFF
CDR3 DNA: TGCGCCAGCAGCTTGGTTGTCATGACTAGCACCAACAATGAGCAGTTCTTC

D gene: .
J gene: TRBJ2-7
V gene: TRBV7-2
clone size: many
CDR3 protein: CASSFRDTSYEQYF
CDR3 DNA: TGTGCCAGCAGCTTCCGGGACACCTCCTACGAGCAGTACTTC

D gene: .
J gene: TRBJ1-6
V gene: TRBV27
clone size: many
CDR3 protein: CASSSGLYSPLHF
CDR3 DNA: TGTGCCAGCAGTTCAGGGTTGTACTCACCCCTCCACTTT

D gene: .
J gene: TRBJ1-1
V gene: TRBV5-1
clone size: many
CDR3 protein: CASRTEAFF
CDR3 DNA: TGCGCCAGCAGAACTGAAGCTTTCTTT

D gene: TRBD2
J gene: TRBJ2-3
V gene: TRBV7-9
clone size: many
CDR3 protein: CASSLIGRQRQAQYF
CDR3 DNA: TGTGCCAGCAGCTTAATCGGGAGGCAGAGGCAGGCGCAGTATTTT

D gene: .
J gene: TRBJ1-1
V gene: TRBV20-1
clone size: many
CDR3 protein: CSAPAMNTEAFF
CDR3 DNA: TGCAGTGCCCCAGCTATGAACACTGAAGCTTTCTTT

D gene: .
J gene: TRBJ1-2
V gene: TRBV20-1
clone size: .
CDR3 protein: CSAPTRGFDGYTF
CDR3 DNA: TGCAGTGCGCCCACCAGGGGCTTCGATGGCTACACCTTC

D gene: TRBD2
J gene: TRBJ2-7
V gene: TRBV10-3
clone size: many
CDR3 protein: CATLLAESSYEQYF
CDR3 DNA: TGTGCCACCCTACTAGCGGAGAGCTCCTACGAGCAGTACTTC

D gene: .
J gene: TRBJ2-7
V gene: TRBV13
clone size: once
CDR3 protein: CASSYETAHEQYF
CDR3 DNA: TGTGCCAGCAGCTATGAGACAGCCCACGAGCAGTACTTC